This T cell receptor beta chain appears in the sequencing data of a study of spatial heterogeneity in lung cancer. Study-level information: Raw sequencing reads included, on average, more than ten appearances of each unique TCR and UMI combination. General study results and limits: Tracking of tumor mutation counts was seen in expanded intratumoral alpha and beta TCR counts.

On this clonotype itself: What it recognizes is unknown. This beta chain turned up in a library designed for alpha chains; as an off-target read, its abundance says little.

Individually, TCR cDNA molecules were each labelled with a unique molecular identifier. TCRdb re-analysed the 5' RACE reads in MiXCR, keeping a single row per CDR3 protein. The data hold about 9,800 distinct CDR3 sequences, with 6.3% observed a single time. The time point is: sample taken at primary tumor resection. Tumor, nontumor lung or frozen PBMC supplied whole RNA that was sequenced unsorted. Germline V lookup: CDR1 SGHAT, CDR2 FQNNGV. V was pared by 4 bases and J by 2 bases, with 13 bases between. This CDR3 spans 15 amino acids. The chain is built from TRBV11-2 and TRBJ2-3, with D possibly being TRBD2 (6 bases). This TCR derives from a male donor with early-stage non-small cell lung cancer. The sequenced sample was lung tumor tissue, obtained at surgery. The CDR3: CASSSRGRATDTQYF. Here the CDR3 DNA reads TGTGCCAGCAGCTCGCGGGGAAGGGCCACAGATACGCAGTATTTT.